This paragraph covers one T cell receptor (beta chain) sequence. What it recognizes is unknown. The data were taken from a study of OX40 agonist ivuxolimab in advanced cancers. Looking at the study overall: Ivuxolimab, which is an agonistic anti-OX40 (CD134) antibody, was administered to the patients. Regarding the study as a whole: Some of the nonresponding patients also showed low levels of normalized T-cell clonal expansion. In the 0.1 to 3.0 mg/kg range, CD4+ and CD8+ blood T cells had expanded clonally by week 6.

This CDR3 spans 15 amino acids. V was clipped by 9 bases and J by 2 bases; unmatched bases: 5. In germline, CDR1 is LNHDA, CDR2 SQIVND (reference sequence). Libraries were prepared by immunoSEQ multiplex PCR; TCRdb keeps only in-frame clonotypes and omits some of them. The table records 45,000 to 55,000 clones, about 88% of them present only once. The rearrangement joins TRBV19 to TRBJ2-3, with 13 bases lining up with TRBD2. This clonotype was obtained from an adult with an advanced solid tumor such as melanoma, head and neck, liver or kidney cancer. Sequencing used CD4+ or CD8+ T cells sorted from blood, obtained in a trial of the OX40 agonist ivuxolimab. CDR3: CASQGLAGYTDTQYF. In DNA, the CDR3 is TGTGCCAGCCAGGGACTAGCGGGGTACACAGATACGCAGTATTTT.